This T cell receptor (beta chain) was sequenced in a study of control samples from healthy donors and cancer patients. Trimming pared 7 bases from V and 0 bases from J, leaving 10 bases between. CDR3 size: 14 residues. CDR1 and CDR2 (germline): MNHEY, SVGAGI. The method was immunoSEQ multiplex PCR; TCRdb's version includes in-frame clones alone and lacks a portion of them. The sample yields roughly 8,500 clones, about 91% seen once. Sequencing used PBMCs. The receptor's source is a man in his sixties with colorectal cancer. The rearrangement links TRBV6-5 to TRBJ1-5; D not resolved. Here the CDR3 reads CASTPAYSNQPQHF. For the CDR3, the DNA is TGTGCCAGCACACCCGCTTATAGCAATCAGCCCCAGCATTTT.